These T cell receptor beta chains were read from a single sample in a study of T cell responses to AZD1222 COVID-19 vaccine. The assay was immunoSEQ multiplex PCR, and TCRdb's table has in-frame clones only and misses some. The sample holds approximately 110,000 clones, around 89% seen once. The specimen was peripheral blood, collected on day 0 of AZD1222 vaccination. The receptor source for this set is an adult in good health. CDR3s include the opening cysteine and the closing phenylalanine or tryptophan. Fields, in order: CDR3 protein, CDR3 DNA, J gene, D gene, clone size, V gene. A D gene is named only where the DNA matches it firmly. The listing skips clone size in some rows; elsewhere it reads once, few, many or a size class.

CDR3: CASGGTRAQYF
DNA: TGTGCCAGCGGGGGGACCAGAGCGCAGTATTTT
J: TRBJ2-3
D: NA
size: NA
V: TRBV28

CDR3: CASSPRTDTQYF
DNA: TGTGCCAGCAGCCCACGAACAGATACGCAGTATTTT
J: TRBJ2-3
D: NA
size: NA
V: TRBV28

CDR3: CAISTRTGGNSPLHF
DNA: TGTGCCATCAGTACCCGGACAGGGGGAAATTCACCCCTCCACTTT
J: TRBJ1-6
D: TRBD1
size: NA
V: TRBV10-3

CDR3: CASSPGQSSYEQYF
DNA: TGTGCCAGCAGCCCCGGACAGAGCTCCTACGAGCAGTACTTC
J: TRBJ2-7
D: NA
size: NA
V: TRBV11-1

CDR3: CASRTSGLRAFF
DNA: TGTGCCAGCAGGACCTCGGGACTTCGGGCTTTCTTT
J: TRBJ1-1
D: NA
size: NA
V: TRBV7-2

CDR3: CATSRDTGTNEQFF
DNA: TGTGCCACCAGCAGAGATACGGGAACAAATGAGCAGTTCTTC
J: TRBJ2-1
D: NA
size: NA
V: TRBV15

CDR3: CASSPQSGGWSDGYTF
DNA: TGTGCCAGCAGCCCCCAGAGTGGGGGTTGGAGTGATGGCTACACCTTC
J: TRBJ1-2
D: NA
size: NA
V: TRBV7-2

CDR3: CASSYGREETQYF
DNA: TGTGCCAGCAGTTATGGACGAGAAGAGACCCAGTACTTC
J: TRBJ2-5
D: NA
size: NA
V: TRBV12-3/TRBV12-4

CDR3: CASSSTVYGYTF
DNA: TGTGCCAGCAGCTCGACAGTTTATGGCTACACCTTC
J: TRBJ1-2
D: NA
size: NA
V: TRBV11-2

CDR3: CATRQGQGADTEAFF
DNA: TGTGCCACAAGACAGGGTCAAGGTGCGGACACTGAAGCTTTCTTT
J: TRBJ1-1
D: TRBD1
size: NA
V: TRBV6-4

CDR3: CASSTWTSGDRDTQYF
DNA: TGTGCCAGTAGTACCTGGACTAGCGGGGACAGAGATACGCAGTATTTT
J: TRBJ2-3
D: TRBD2
size: few
V: TRBV19

CDR3: CASSLVTGVGEAFF
DNA: TGCGCCAGCAGCTTAGTGACAGGGGTGGGGGAAGCTTTCTTT
J: TRBJ1-1
D: TRBD1
size: NA
V: TRBV5-1

CDR3: CASSEWVTGYTGELFF
DNA: TGTGCCAGCAGTGAATGGGTTACCGGCTACACCGGGGAGCTGTTTTTT
J: TRBJ2-2
D: NA
size: once
V: TRBV6-1

CDR3: CASTDRALVRAEAFF
DNA: TGTGCCAGCACCGACAGGGCGCTGGTGAGGGCTGAAGCTTTCTTT
J: TRBJ1-1
D: TRBD1
size: NA
V: TRBV5-6

CDR3: CASSRSGTENTEAFF
DNA: TGTGCCAGCAGCCGATCCGGGACAGAGAACACTGAAGCTTTCTTT
J: TRBJ1-1
D: TRBD1
size: few
V: TRBV4-2

CDR3: CASRVSSGELFF
DNA: TGTGCCAGCAGAGTTAGCTCCGGGGAGCTGTTTTTT
J: TRBJ2-2
D: NA
size: NA
V: TRBV7-2

CDR3: CASSSGQFYGYTF
DNA: TGTGCCAGCAGCTCGGGACAGTTCTATGGCTACACCTTC
J: TRBJ1-2
D: TRBD1
size: NA
V: TRBV11-2

CDR3: CASTRDRGVSGNTIYF
DNA: TGTGCCAGCACCCGAGACAGGGGAGTCTCTGGAAACACCATATATTTT
J: TRBJ1-3
D: TRBD1
size: NA
V: TRBV7-9

CDR3: CASSQVGGGQYGELFF
DNA: TGTGCCAGCAGCCAAGTAGGGGGAGGGCAGTACGGGGAGCTGTTTTTT
J: TRBJ2-2
D: NA
size: NA
V: TRBV4-2

CDR3: CASSDGTDNQPQHF
DNA: TGCGCCAGCAGCGACGGGACAGACAATCAGCCCCAGCATTTT
J: TRBJ1-5
D: TRBD1
size: NA
V: TRBV5-1

CDR3: CASSPNEGTTNEKLFF
DNA: TGTGCCAGCTCACCAAATGAGGGTACAACTAATGAAAAACTGTTTTTT
J: TRBJ1-4
D: NA
size: NA
V: TRBV18

CDR3: CASSRARGADTQYF
DNA: TGTGCCAGTAGCAGGGCGAGGGGCGCAGATACGCAGTATTTT
J: TRBJ2-3
D: NA
size: NA
V: TRBV19

CDR3: CASSQGGLDGELFF
DNA: TGTGCCAGCAGCCAAGGGGGGTTGGACGGGGAGCTGTTTTTT
J: TRBJ2-2
D: NA
size: NA
V: TRBV4-2

CDR3: CASSLTGELFF
DNA: TGTGCCAGCAGCTTAACCGGGGAGCTGTTTTTT
J: TRBJ2-2
D: NA
size: NA
V: TRBV7-3

CDR3: CASSLDRGGYEQYF
DNA: TGTGCCAGCAGCCTGGACAGGGGAGGGTACGAGCAGTACTTC
J: TRBJ2-7
D: TRBD1
size: NA
V: TRBV4-2

CDR3: CASSELGNFYGYTF
DNA: TGCGCCAGCAGTGAGTTGGGGAATTTCTATGGCTACACCTTC
J: TRBJ1-2
D: NA
size: NA
V: TRBV10-2

CDR3: CASRFKVSGSEGQYF
DNA: TGTGCAAGTCGCTTTAAAGTTAGCGGGTCTGAGGGGCAGTACTTC
J: TRBJ2-7
D: NA
size: NA
V: TRBV12-2

CDR3: CASSRNQGGQNYGYTF
DNA: TGTGCCAGTAGTCGCAACCAGGGCGGCCAAAACTATGGCTACACCTTC
J: TRBJ1-2
D: NA
size: NA
V: TRBV19

CDR3: CASSEDGGTGGEKLFF
DNA: TGTGCCAGCAGTGAAGATGGTGGAACAGGGGGGGAAAAACTGTTTTTT
J: TRBJ1-4
D: TRBD1
size: NA
V: TRBV6-1

CDR3: CASSLTPITNTEAFF
DNA: TGCGCCAGCAGCTTAACGCCTATAACGAACACTGAAGCTTTCTTT
J: TRBJ1-1
D: NA
size: NA
V: TRBV5-1

CDR3: CASSLEGRGHQPQHF
DNA: TGTGCCAGCAGTTTAGAGGGACGGGGGCATCAGCCCCAGCATTTT
J: TRBJ1-5
D: NA
size: NA
V: TRBV28

CDR3: CASSAWDIGSGNTIYF
DNA: TGTGCCAGCAGCGCTTGGGACATTGGCTCTGGAAACACCATATATTTT
J: TRBJ1-3
D: NA
size: NA
V: TRBV9

CDR3: CASSQNSFGNTIYF
DNA: TGCGCCAGCAGCCAGAACTCCTTTGGAAACACCATATATTTT
J: TRBJ1-3
D: NA
size: NA
V: TRBV4-3

CDR3: CASSQESGTENYGYTF
DNA: TGCGCCAGCAGCCAAGAATCGGGGACGGAAAACTATGGCTACACCTTC
J: TRBJ1-2
D: NA
size: NA
V: TRBV4-1

CDR3: CAISSTGTIQPQHF
DNA: TGTGCCATCAGTTCTACAGGGACGATACAGCCCCAGCATTTT
J: TRBJ1-5
D: NA
size: NA
V: TRBV10-3

CDR3: CATGDGGITEAFF
DNA: TGTGCCACTGGGGACGGGGGGATTACTGAAGCTTTCTTT
J: TRBJ1-1
D: NA
size: NA
V: TRBV6-4

CDR3: CASSLGPVMPEHTQYF
DNA: TGCGCCAGCAGCTTGGGGCCCGTGATGCCAGAGCATACGCAGTATTTT
J: TRBJ2-3
D: NA
size: NA
V: TRBV5-1

CDR3: CASSLPLPDQPQHF
DNA: TGTGCCAGCAGCCTGCCCTTACCCGATCAGCCCCAGCATTTT
J: TRBJ1-5
D: NA
size: NA
V: TRBV7-2

CDR3: CASSDKVRTDTQYF
DNA: TGTGCCAGCTCCGACAAAGTTCGCACAGATACGCAGTATTTT
J: TRBJ2-3
D: NA
size: NA
V: TRBV18

CDR3: CASSYYGLPPETQYF
DNA: TGTGCCAGCAGTTACTACGGACTACCTCCGGAGACCCAGTACTTC
J: TRBJ2-5
D: NA
size: NA
V: TRBV6-2/TRBV6-3

CDR3: CASSIDPTPVGTEAFF
DNA: TGTGCCAGTAGTATAGATCCGACGCCCGTAGGCACTGAAGCTTTCTTT
J: TRBJ1-1
D: NA
size: NA
V: TRBV19

CDR3: CASTEWGASNQPQHF
DNA: TGTGCCAGCACCGAATGGGGGGCGAGCAATCAGCCCCAGCATTTT
J: TRBJ1-5
D: NA
size: NA
V: TRBV6-5

CDR3: CASSSQGGRHTEQFF
DNA: TGTGCCAGCAGCTCCCAAGGGGGGAGGCACACTGAGCAGTTCTTC
J: TRBJ2-1
D: NA
size: NA
V: TRBV5-4

CDR3: CASSNRDRGYQETQYF
DNA: TGTGCCAGCAGCAACCGGGACAGGGGGTACCAAGAGACCCAGTACTTC
J: TRBJ2-5
D: TRBD1
size: NA
V: TRBV7-9

CDR3: CASSSTGTNTGELFF
DNA: TGTGCCAGCAGCAGCACCGGGACGAACACCGGGGAGCTGTTTTTT
J: TRBJ2-2
D: NA
size: NA
V: TRBV7-8

CDR3: CASSLRAGGWTSTEAFF
DNA: TGCGCCAGCAGCTTGAGGGCAGGGGGATGGACGAGCACTGAAGCTTTCTTT
J: TRBJ1-1
D: TRBD1
size: NA
V: TRBV5-1

CDR3: CAIRAGTGVGAVYGYTF
DNA: TGTGCCATCAGGGCCGGGACAGGGGTAGGCGCCGTCTATGGCTACACCTTC
J: TRBJ1-2
D: TRBD1
size: NA
V: TRBV10-3

CDR3: CAISPSGGQYNEQFF
DNA: TGTGCCATCAGTCCTAGCGGGGGACAGTACAATGAGCAGTTCTTC
J: TRBJ2-1
D: TRBD2
size: NA
V: TRBV10-3

CDR3: CASSYPQVATNEKLFF
DNA: TGTGCCAGCAGTTACCCGCAGGTAGCAACTAATGAAAAACTGTTTTTT
J: TRBJ1-4
D: NA
size: NA
V: TRBV6-2/TRBV6-3

CDR3: CASSRLGTASLGNQPQHF
DNA: TGTGCCAGTAGTAGACTAGGGACGGCCTCGTTGGGCAATCAGCCCCAGCATTTT
J: TRBJ1-5
D: NA
size: NA
V: TRBV19